What follows are 17 T cell receptor beta chains derived from one specimen sequenced in a study of regulatory T cells in long-lasting Graves disease. The TCR beta library used iRepertoire HTBI primers with Arm-PCR amplification of CDR3. MiXCR, applied by TCRdb to the multiplex PCR reads, yields one record per CDR3 protein. The sample holds 400,000 to 500,000 distinct CDR3 sequences, less than 25% seen once. Time point meaning: persistent/refractory GD, antithyroid drugs over 5 years with positive TRAb. RNA extracted from PBMCs served as the sequencing template. This specimen consisted of peripheral blood mononuclear cells (PBMCs), obtained when the disease was refractory, from a patient treated with antithyroid drugs. The receptors originated from a female donor with Graves disease.

The rearrangement joins TRBV6-2 or TRBV6-3 to TRBJ1-5, with D uncertain. V lost 5 bases and J lost 7, with 15 bases in between. The length of the CDR3 is 14 residues. The germline CDR1 and CDR2 sequences are MNHEY and SVGEGT. The CDR3 bases are TGTGCCAGCAGTGAAATTGTGTTATTACAGCCCCAGCATTTT. Amino acids: CASSEIVLLQPQHF.

The table lists this clonotype with many counts. This rearrangement joins TRBV2 to TRBJ1-5; D is unresolved. This CDR3 has 14 amino acids. Germline-derived CDR1 and CDR2 are SNHLY and FYNNEI. V lost 3 bases and J 4 bases, leaving 10 bases between the germline ends. CDR3 sequence reads: CASSDRDRNQPQHF. As DNA, the CDR3 is TGTGCCAGCAGTGATCGGGATCGAAATCAGCCCCAGCATTTT.

This clonotype was seen at least ten times. The chain combines TRBV7-9 with TRBJ2-5; 9 bases map to TRBD1. There are 17 residues in the CDR3. The germline V gene encodes CDR1 SEHNR and CDR2 FQNEAQ (reference sequence). With 4 bases clipped from V and 4 bases from J, the junction kept 13 bases outside the gene matches. CDR3 loop: CASSSTLDRGGGETQYF. DNA for the CDR3: TGTGCCAGCAGCTCCACGTTGGACAGGGGAGGGGGAGAGACCCAGTACTTC. The full variable domain, its missing parts supplied by reference TRBV7-9 and TRBJ2-5, is DTGVSQNPRHKITKRGQNVTFRCDPISEHNRLYWYRQTLGQGPEFLTYFQNEAQLEKSRLLSDRFSAERPKGSFSTLEIQRTEQGDSAMYLCASSSTLDRGGGETQYFGPGTRLLVL.

In its sample, this clonotype was seen many times. This chain uses TRBV6-1 with TRBJ1-1; D perhaps matches TRBD1 (6 bases). The germline V gene encodes CDR1 MNHNS and CDR2 SASEGT. V lost 6 bases, J lost 0 bases, and 14 bases lay in between. This CDR3 contains 15 residues. This CDR3 is CASRMTGTLNTEAFF. Written as DNA, the CDR3 is TGTGCCAGCAGAATGACAGGAACTCTGAACACTGAAGCTTTCTTT.

The V and J genes are TRBV2 and TRBJ2-5; 10 bases fit TRBD1. Germline V lookup: CDR1 SNHLY, CDR2 FYNNEI. This CDR3 has 13 amino acids. The trim removed 6 bases at V and 3 bases at J, leaving 1 base unmatched. This CDR3 reads CASRGTGEETQYF. The CDR3, as DNA: TGTGCCAGCAGAGGGACAGGGGAAGAGACCCAGTACTTC.

To note about this clonotype: A read error may explain this, as a much larger clone is one base away. A read error is likely, as this CDR3 ends without the conserved phenylalanine or tryptophan. The chain joins TRBV11-3 to TRBJ2-7; no clear D. Germline V lookup: CDR1 SGHNT, CDR2 YENEEA. With 5 bases removed from V and 0 bases from J, the gap between germline ends came to 8 bases. The length of the CDR3 is 13 residues. CDR3 residues: CASSDDHSYEQYL. CDR3 DNA sequence: TGTGCCAGCAGCGACGACCACTCCTACGAGCAGTACCTC.

In its sample, this clonotype was seen a few times. The genes are TRBV5-1 and TRBJ2-7; no reliable D call. Trimming left V 6 bases short and J 2 bases short, with 12 bases between. From germline, CDR1 is SGHRS and CDR2 YFSETQ. CDR3 length equals 13 residues. CDR3 sequence: CASTPRPPYEQYF. The CDR3 DNA sequence: TGCGCCAGCACCCCCCGGCCGCCCTACGAGCAGTACTTC.

With respect to this clonotype: This could be a read error, since a much larger clone is one nucleotide away. The chain links TRBV30 to TRBJ1-1; no reliable D call. V was clipped by 8 bases and J by 1 base, with 11 bases between them. There are 12 residues in the CDR3. Germline CDR1 reads GTSNPN; CDR2 reads SVGIG (reference sequence). The CDR3 protein is CARKRANTEAFF. CDR3 bases: TGTGCCCGGAAGAGGGCGAACACTGAAGCTTTCTTT. Supplemented by reference TRBV30 and TRBJ1-1, the full variable domain reads SQTIHQWPATLVQPVGSPLSLECTVEGTSNPNLYWYRQAAGRGLQLLFYSVGIGQISSEVPQNLSASRPQDRQFILSSKKLLLSDSGFYLCARKRANTEAFFGQGTRLTVV.

This clonotype was detected ten times or more. The chain joins TRBV7-3 to TRBJ2-5; perhaps TRBD2 as D (5 bases). The CDR3 totals 14 residues. Trimming left V 5 bases short and J 4 bases short, with 14 bases between. CDR1 and CDR2 from the germline V gene are SGHTA and FQGTGA. This chain's CDR3 is CASSPGIPGETQYF. The CDR3 bases are TGTGCCAGCAGCCCCGGGATTCCGGGAGAGACCCAGTACTTC.

This clonotype was recorded a few times. V usage is TRBV7-9 and J usage is TRBJ2-7; 9 nucleotides line up with TRBD1. Trimming at V came to 3 bases and at J to 5 bases, leaving 5 bases not matched to a gene. This CDR3 is 14 amino acids long. Germline CDR1 SEHNR, CDR2 FQNEAQ (reference sequence). CDR3 loop: CASSFTGGSDEQYF. As DNA, the CDR3 is TGTGCCAGCAGCTTCACAGGGGGCTCGGACGAGCAGTACTTC.

This clonotype was detected ten times or more. The genes are TRBV20-1 and TRBJ1-6, with D possibly matching TRBD1 (6 bases). The CDR3 spans 14 residues. Per the germline V gene, CDR1 is DFQATT and CDR2 is SNEGSKA (reference sequence). Trimming removed 0 bases at V and 4 bases at J, with 7 bases between. The CDR3 spells CSARDTGYNSPLHF. As DNA, the CDR3 is TGCAGTGCTAGAGATACAGGGTATAATTCACCCCTCCACTTT.

This clonotype was observed many times. The chain combines TRBV5-4 with TRBJ1-1; D ambiguous. From germline, CDR1 is SGHNT and CDR2 YYREEE (reference sequence). CDR3 size: 13 residues. V was cut by 2 bases and J by 1 base, with 6 bases left in between. Written as DNA, the CDR3 is TGTGCCAGCAGCTTAGAACAGAACACTGAAGCTTTCTTT. Its protein is CASSLEQNTEAFF. Full variable domain (remainder filled in from reference TRBV5-4 and TRBJ1-1): ETGVTQSPTHLIKTRGQQVTLRCSSQSGHNTVSWYQQALGQGPQFIFQYYREEENGRGNFPPRFSGLQFPNYSSELNVNALELDDSALYLCASSLEQNTEAFFGQGTRLTVV.

The chain uses TRBV5-1 and TRBJ2-2; 9 bases align to TRBD1. After removal of 2 bases from V and 7 bases from J, the junction contained 6 bases not matched to a gene. The CDR3 is made up of 15 amino acids. Looked up from germline, CDR1 is SGHRS and CDR2 is YFSETQ. CDR3 in amino acids: CASSLQGAGVGELFF. CDR3 coding DNA: TGCGCCAGCAGCTTACAGGGGGCAGGAGTCGGGGAGCTGTTTTTT.

This clonotype turned up a few times. The chain recombines TRBV4-1 with TRBJ2-7; maybe TRBD1 (5 bases). V was shortened by 1 base and J by 9 bases, with 16 bases between the two germline ends. The V gene's germline CDR1 is MGHRA and CDR2 YSYEKL. The CDR3 has 14 residues. Written as DNA, the CDR3 is TGCGCCAGCAGCCAAGGGGAACAGGCGATAGGGCAGTACTTC. This sequence encodes CASSQGEQAIGQYF.

The chain links TRBV11-2 to TRBJ1-5, with TRBD1 matching 8 bases. This CDR3 is built from 15 residues. Germline V gene sequence: CDR1 SGHAT, CDR2 FQNNGV. V lost 1 base to trimming and J lost 7 bases; unmatched junction nucleotides: 6. The CDR3 sequence: CASSLGGTGGQPQHF. The CDR3 nucleotides are TGTGCCAGCAGCTTAGGGGGGACAGGCGGCCAGCCCCAGCATTTT.

The V and J genes are TRBV6-2 or TRBV6-3 and TRBJ2-2; TRBD1 matches at 7 bases. The CDR3 is 18 residues long. The junction had 9 bases not matched to a gene; V was cut back by 0 bases and J by 2 bases. The germline V gene has CDR1 MNHEY and CDR2 SVGEGT. Here the CDR3 reads CASSYSLDRAFNTGELFF. CDR3 DNA: TGTGCCAGCAGTTACTCTCTCGACAGGGCCTTTAACACCGGGGAGCTGTTTTTT.

This clonotype came up a few times. This CDR3 is CASSLGLAGDFTYEQYF. In DNA, the CDR3 is TGTGCCAGCAGCCTGGGACTAGCGGGAGATTTTACCTACGAGCAGTACTTC. V usage is TRBV3-1 and J usage is TRBJ2-7; TRBD2 agrees at 14 bases. CDR3 size: 17 residues. The germline gives CDR1 LGHDT, CDR2 YNNKEL (reference sequence). Germline trimming cut 4 bases from V and 2 bases from J; bases unmatched to any gene: 7.